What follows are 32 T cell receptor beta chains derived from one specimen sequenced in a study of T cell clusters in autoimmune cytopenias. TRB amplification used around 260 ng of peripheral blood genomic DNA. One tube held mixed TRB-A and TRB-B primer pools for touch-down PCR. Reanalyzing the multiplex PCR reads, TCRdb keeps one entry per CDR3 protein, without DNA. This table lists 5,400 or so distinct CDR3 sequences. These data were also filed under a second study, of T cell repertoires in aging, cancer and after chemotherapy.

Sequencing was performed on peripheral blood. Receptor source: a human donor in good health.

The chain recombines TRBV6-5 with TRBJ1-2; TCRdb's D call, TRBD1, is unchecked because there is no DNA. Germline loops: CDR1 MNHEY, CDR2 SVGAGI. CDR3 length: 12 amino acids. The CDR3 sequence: CASRTGGYGYTF.

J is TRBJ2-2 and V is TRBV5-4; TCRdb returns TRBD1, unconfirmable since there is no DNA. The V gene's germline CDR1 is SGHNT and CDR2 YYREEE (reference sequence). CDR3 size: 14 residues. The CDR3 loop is CASSPGRGAGELFF.

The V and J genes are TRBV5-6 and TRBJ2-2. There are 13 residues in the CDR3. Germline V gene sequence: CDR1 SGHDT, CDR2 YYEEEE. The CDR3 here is CASSLVWAGELFF.

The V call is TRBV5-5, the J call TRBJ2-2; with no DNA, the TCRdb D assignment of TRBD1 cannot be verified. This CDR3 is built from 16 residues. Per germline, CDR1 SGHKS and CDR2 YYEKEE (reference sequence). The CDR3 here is CASSFTGDANTGELFF.

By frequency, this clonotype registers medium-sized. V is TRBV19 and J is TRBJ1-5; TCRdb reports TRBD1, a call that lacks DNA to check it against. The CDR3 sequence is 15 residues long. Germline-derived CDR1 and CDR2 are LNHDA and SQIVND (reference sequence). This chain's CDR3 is CASSTWGTGNQPQHF. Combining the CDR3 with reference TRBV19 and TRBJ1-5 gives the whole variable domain DGGITQSPKYLFRKEGQNVTLSCEQNLNHDAMYWYRQDPGQGLRLIYYSQIVNDFQKGDIAEGYSVSREKKESFPLTVTSAQKNPTAFYLCASSTWGTGNQPQHFGDGTRLSIL.

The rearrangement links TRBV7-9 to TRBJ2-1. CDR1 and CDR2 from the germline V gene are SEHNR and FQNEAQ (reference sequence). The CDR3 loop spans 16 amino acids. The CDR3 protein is CASSLAPGRAHNEQFF.

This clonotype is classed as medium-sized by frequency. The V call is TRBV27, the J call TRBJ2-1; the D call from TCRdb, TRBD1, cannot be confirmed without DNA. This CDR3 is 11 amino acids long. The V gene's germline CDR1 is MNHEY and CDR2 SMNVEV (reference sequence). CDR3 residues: CASSGGHEQFF.

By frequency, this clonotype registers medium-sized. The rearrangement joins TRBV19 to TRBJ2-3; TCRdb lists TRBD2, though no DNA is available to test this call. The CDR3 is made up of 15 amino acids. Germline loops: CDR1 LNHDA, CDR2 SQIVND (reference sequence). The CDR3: CASSIPGLGADTQYF.

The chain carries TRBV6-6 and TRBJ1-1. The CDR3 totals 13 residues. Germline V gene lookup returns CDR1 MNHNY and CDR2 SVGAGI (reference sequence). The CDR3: CASSYHGSSEAFF.

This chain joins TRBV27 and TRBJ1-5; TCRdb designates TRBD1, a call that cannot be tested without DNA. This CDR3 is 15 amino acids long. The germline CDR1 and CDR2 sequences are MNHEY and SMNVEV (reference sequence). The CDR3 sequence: CASSPSRASNQPQHF.

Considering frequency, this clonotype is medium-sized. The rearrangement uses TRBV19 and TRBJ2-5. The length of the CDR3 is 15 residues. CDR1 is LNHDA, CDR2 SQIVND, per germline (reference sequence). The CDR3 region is CASSRDPWVRETQYF.

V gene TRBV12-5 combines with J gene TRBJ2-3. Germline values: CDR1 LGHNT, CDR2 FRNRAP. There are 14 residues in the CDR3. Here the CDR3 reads CATPSAFGTDTQYF.

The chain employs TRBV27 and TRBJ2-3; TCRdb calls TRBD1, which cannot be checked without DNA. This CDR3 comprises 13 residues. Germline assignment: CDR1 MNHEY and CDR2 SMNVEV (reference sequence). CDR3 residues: CASMGGAGDTQYF.

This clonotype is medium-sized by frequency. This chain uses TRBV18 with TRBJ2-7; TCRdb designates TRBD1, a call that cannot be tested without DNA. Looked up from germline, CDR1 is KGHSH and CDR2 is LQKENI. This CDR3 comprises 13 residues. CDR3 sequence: CASSPGQDQEQYF.

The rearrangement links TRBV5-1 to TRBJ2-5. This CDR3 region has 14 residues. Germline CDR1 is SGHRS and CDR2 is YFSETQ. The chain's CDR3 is CASSLAGSQETQYF.

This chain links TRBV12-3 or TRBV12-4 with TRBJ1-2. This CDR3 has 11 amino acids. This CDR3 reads CASNRNYGYTF.

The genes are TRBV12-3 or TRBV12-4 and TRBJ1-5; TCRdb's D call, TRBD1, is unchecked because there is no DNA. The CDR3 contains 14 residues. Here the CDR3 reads CASTTDGNNQPQHF.

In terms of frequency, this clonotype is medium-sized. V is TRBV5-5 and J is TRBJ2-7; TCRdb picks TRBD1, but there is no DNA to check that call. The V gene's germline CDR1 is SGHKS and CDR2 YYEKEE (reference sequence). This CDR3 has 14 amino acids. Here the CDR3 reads CASSLVGRSYEQYF.

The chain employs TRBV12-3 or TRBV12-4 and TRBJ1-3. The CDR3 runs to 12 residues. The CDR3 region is CVSRAVGNTIYF.

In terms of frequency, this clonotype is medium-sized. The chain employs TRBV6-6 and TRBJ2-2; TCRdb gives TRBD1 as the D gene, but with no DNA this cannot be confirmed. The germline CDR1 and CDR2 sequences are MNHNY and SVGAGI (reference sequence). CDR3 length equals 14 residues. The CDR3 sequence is CASIRGEETGELFF.

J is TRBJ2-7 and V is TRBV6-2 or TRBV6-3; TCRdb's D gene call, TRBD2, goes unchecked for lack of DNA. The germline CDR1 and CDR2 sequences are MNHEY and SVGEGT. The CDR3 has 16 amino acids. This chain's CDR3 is CASSYLAGGNPYEQYF.

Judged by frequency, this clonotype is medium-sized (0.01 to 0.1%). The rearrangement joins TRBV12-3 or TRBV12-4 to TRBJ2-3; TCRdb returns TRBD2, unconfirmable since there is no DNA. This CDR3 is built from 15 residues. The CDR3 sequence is CASSLYRGGLDTQYF.

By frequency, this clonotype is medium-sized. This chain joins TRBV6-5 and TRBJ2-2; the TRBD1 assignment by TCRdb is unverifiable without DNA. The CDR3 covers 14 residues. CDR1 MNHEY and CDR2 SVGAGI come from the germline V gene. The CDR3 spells CASSPPGGAGELFF.

CDR3 in amino acids: CASSERENTEAFF. The chain employs TRBV6-1 and TRBJ1-1. Germline V gene lookup returns CDR1 MNHNS and CDR2 SASEGT. This CDR3 contains 13 residues.

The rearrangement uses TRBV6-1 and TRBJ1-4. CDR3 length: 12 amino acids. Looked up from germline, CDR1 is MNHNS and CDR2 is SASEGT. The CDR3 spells CASIRRGEKLFF.

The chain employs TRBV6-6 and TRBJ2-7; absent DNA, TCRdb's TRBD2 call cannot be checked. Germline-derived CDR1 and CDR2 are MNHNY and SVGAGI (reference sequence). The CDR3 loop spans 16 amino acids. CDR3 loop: CASSYSMEGPNYEQYF.

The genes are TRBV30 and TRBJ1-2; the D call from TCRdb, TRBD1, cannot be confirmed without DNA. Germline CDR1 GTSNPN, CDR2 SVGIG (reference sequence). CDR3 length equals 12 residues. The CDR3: CAWSGTEYGYTF.

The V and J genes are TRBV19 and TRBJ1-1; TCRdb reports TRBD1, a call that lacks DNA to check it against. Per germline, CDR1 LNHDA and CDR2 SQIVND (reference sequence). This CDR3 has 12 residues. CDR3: CATRQGGTEAFF.

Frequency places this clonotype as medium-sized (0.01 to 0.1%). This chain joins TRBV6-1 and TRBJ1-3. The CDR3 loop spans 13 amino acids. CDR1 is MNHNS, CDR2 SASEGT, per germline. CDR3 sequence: CASLDSSGNTIYF.

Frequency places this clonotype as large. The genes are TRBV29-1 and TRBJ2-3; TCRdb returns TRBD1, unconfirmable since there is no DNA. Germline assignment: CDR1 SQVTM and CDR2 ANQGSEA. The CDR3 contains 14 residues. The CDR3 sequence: CSVGLGGTTDTQYF.

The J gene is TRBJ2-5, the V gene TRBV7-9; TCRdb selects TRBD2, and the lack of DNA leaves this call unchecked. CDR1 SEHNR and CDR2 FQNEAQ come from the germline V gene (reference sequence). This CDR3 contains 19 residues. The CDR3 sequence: CASSLWARVKGPGGETQYF.

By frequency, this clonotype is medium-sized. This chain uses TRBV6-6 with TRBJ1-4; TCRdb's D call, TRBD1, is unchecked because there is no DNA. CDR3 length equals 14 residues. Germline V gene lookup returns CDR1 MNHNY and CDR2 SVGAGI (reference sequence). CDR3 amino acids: CASIPGATNEKLFF.